The next 10 T cell receptor beta chains were all read from a single sample in a study of T cells in Graves' hyperthyroidism and ophthalmopathy. From RNA transcripts, TCR beta CDR3 regions were amplified. The HTBI primer set served for first-round RT-PCR of the TCR CDR3. TCRdb reprocessed the multiplex PCR reads via MiXCR and lists one record per CDR3 protein. The sample yields a few hundred thousand distinct CDR3 sequences, about 18% seen once. The sample taken for sequencing was blood. Receptors were obtained from a man aged 18 to 29 with Graves' ophthalmopathy.

This clonotype was seen a few times. This chain links TRBV3-1 with TRBJ2-3; 8 bases fit TRBD2. Germline CDR1 is LGHDT and CDR2 is YNNKEL (reference sequence). The trim removed 5 bases at V and 2 bases at J, leaving 12 bases unmatched. The CDR3 loop spans 17 amino acids. The CDR3 nucleotides are TGTGCCAGCAGCTCGAATCGGGGCGGGGGGCCCACAGATACGCAGTATTTT. This sequence encodes CASSSNRGGGPTDTQYF.

This clonotype was recorded many times. J is TRBJ2-3 and V is TRBV9; perhaps D is TRBD1 or TRBD2 (6 bases each). The germline V gene has CDR1 SGDLS and CDR2 YYNGEE. V lost 4 bases and J 2 bases, leaving 14 bases between the germline ends. This CDR3 spans 15 amino acids. In DNA form, the CDR3 reads TGTGCCAGCAGCCCAACGGGGGACACCACAGATACGCAGTATTTT. It translates to CASSPTGDTTDTQYF.

This clonotype was seen a few times. The chain carries TRBV7-3 and TRBJ2-7; 8 nucleotides agree with TRBD1. The CDR3 sequence is 13 residues long. Trimming took 5 bases from V and 9 from J; bases not matched to a gene: 9. Looked up from germline, CDR1 is SGHTA and CDR2 is FQGTGA. The CDR3 here is CASSPGDRLGQYF. The CDR3 bases are TGTGCCAGCAGCCCCGGGGACAGGCTCGGGCAGTACTTC.

This rearrangement joins TRBV2 to TRBJ2-7, with 10 bases fitting TRBD1. J lost 4 bases, V lost 6 bases, and 9 bases had no gene match. CDR1 and CDR2 from the germline V gene are SNHLY and FYNNEI. CDR3 size: 15 residues. CDR3 residues: CASRDRQGAQYEQYF. The CDR3 coding sequence is TGTGCCAGCAGGGACAGACAGGGGGCTCAATACGAGCAGTACTTC.

This clonotype was found a few times. The chain joins TRBV20-1 to TRBJ2-1; weak D call: TRBD1 (6 bases). The CDR3 runs to 11 residues. Germline V gene lookup returns CDR1 DFQATT and CDR2 SNEGSKA (reference sequence). Trimming pared 6 bases from V and 8 bases from J, leaving 11 bases between. CDR3 sequence reads: CSAYRVDEQFF. CDR3 bases: TGCAGTGCGTACAGGGTTGATGAGCAGTTCTTC.

This clonotype was detected many times. This chain joins TRBV2 and TRBJ2-2; TRBD2 matches 10 bases. The CDR3 runs 18 residues. Germline V gene lookup returns CDR1 SNHLY and CDR2 FYNNEI. V trimming: 4 bases; J trimming: 1 base; junction bases outside the gene matches: 9. The CDR3 sequence: CASSVELLAGVNTGELFF. The DNA for the CDR3 is TGTGCCAGCAGTGTTGAGCTTCTAGCGGGGGTGAACACCGGGGAGCTGTTTTTT.

This clonotype came up many times. The chain carries TRBV11-2 and TRBJ1-6; 8 nucleotides line up with TRBD1. The CDR3 runs 16 residues. Germline V gene data show CDR1 as SGHAT and CDR2 as FQNNGV. With V trimmed by 2 bases and J by 9 bases, 9 bases remained unmatched. The CDR3 region has the DNA TGTGCCAGCAGCTTAACAGGGTCAGGGGGCGGTTCACCCCTCCACTTT. As protein: CASSLTGSGGGSPLHF.

This clonotype was observed a handful of times. The rearrangement uses TRBV4-1 and TRBJ1-2, with TRBD1 as a possible D gene (5 bases). V was pared by 1 base and J by 8 bases, with 17 bases between. Per germline, CDR1 MGHRA and CDR2 YSYEKL. The CDR3 is 15 residues long. CDR3 sequence (DNA): TGCGCCAGCAGCCAAGGGGACCGCAACTTGCTAGGCTACACCTTC. Amino acids: CASSQGDRNLLGYTF.

The chain combines TRBV6-2 or TRBV6-3 with TRBJ2-2; a weak D match, TRBD1 (6 bases). The germline V gene encodes CDR1 MNHEY and CDR2 SVGEGT. The CDR3 runs to 15 residues. V was trimmed by 2 bases and J by 2 bases, leaving 9 bases between them. CDR3 sequence (DNA): TGTGCCAGCAGTTACCCGGACAGAAACACCGGGGAGCTGTTTTTT. It yields the protein CASSYPDRNTGELFF.

Only a few counts were recorded for this clonotype. V gene TRBV18 combines with J gene TRBJ2-1; weak D call: TRBD1 (6 bases). V was pared by 3 bases and J by 0 bases, with 12 bases between. CDR3 length equals 16 residues. Germline CDR1 reads KGHSH; CDR2 reads LQKENI. CDR3 nucleotides: TGTGCCAGCTCACCCGCAACAGGGCTCTCCTACAATGAGCAGTTCTTC. Its protein product is CASSPATGLSYNEQFF.